The 29 T cell receptor beta chains below come from one sample, sequenced in a study of blood T cell repertoires in COVID-19. Only in-frame clones appear in the TCRdb table, and some are missing; sequencing was by immunoSEQ multiplex PCR. Of fewer than 35,000 clones in the sample, roughly 90% were seen once. The sample taken for sequencing was peripheral blood. These receptor sequences come from a man in his 60s with active COVID-19.

This chain links TRBV19 with TRBJ1-2, with 9 nucleotides matching TRBD1. V lost 4 bases to trimming and J lost 5 bases; unmatched junction nucleotides: 5. The CDR3 extends over 14 amino acids. Germline values: CDR1 LNHDA, CDR2 SQIVND (reference sequence). The DNA for the CDR3 is TGTGCCAGTAGTACGGGACAGGGTTTTTATGGCTACACCTTC. It yields the protein CASSTGQGFYGYTF.

This clone was counted once. The chain uses TRBV28 and TRBJ1-4; no definite D call. The germline V gene encodes CDR1 MDHEN and CDR2 SYDVKM. The CDR3 runs 12 residues. The V end was cut by 3 bases, the J end by 7 bases, with 6 bases between. For the CDR3, the DNA is TGTGCCAGCAGTTTGAACGGTGAAAAACTGTTTTTT. This translates into CASSLNGEKLFF.

The chain joins TRBV7-2 to TRBJ2-4; 7 bases are shared with TRBD2. The germline gives CDR1 SGHTA, CDR2 FQGNSA. V was pared by 4 bases and J by 2 bases, with 5 bases of the junction left unmatched. The CDR3 length is 15 residues. The CDR3 here is CASSSGGGTKNIQYF. The CDR3 region has the DNA TGTGCCAGCAGCTCGGGCGGGGGTACCAAAAACATTCAGTACTTC.

The rearrangement links TRBV28 to TRBJ2-2; no firm D call. Germline V gene data show CDR1 as MDHEN and CDR2 as SYDVKM. Trimming stripped 1 base from V and 0 bases from J, with 9 bases between. The length of the CDR3 is 16 residues. CDR3 sequence reads: CASSLLSTANTGELFF. In nucleotides, the CDR3 is TGTGCCAGCAGTTTATTGAGCACCGCGAACACCGGGGAGCTGTTTTTT.

This chain connects TRBV4-1 to TRBJ2-1; 8 bases match TRBD2. The CDR3 is made up of 16 amino acids. Unmatched junction bases numbered 9, after V lost 0 bases and J lost 8 bases. In germline, CDR1 is MGHRA, CDR2 YSYEKL. CDR3 protein: CASSQEASGLFDEQFF. In DNA, the CDR3 is TGCGCCAGCAGCCAAGAGGCTAGCGGGCTTTTTGATGAGCAGTTCTTC.

This chain links TRBV6-5 with TRBJ2-1; D may be TRBD1 (6 bases). The CDR3 runs 12 residues. Looked up from germline, CDR1 is MNHEY and CDR2 is SVGAGI. Between the trimmed V and J ends, which lost 8 bases and 3 bases, there was a span of 8 bases. In nucleotides, the CDR3 is TGTGCCAGCGGGGACAACTACAATGAGCAGTTCTTC. It translates to CASGDNYNEQFF.

The rearrangement joins TRBV19 to TRBJ2-7, with D unresolved. The CDR3 consists of 13 residues. The V gene's germline CDR1 is LNHDA and CDR2 SQIVND (reference sequence). Trimming took 1 base from V and 6 from J, leaving 10 bases between them. The CDR3 bases are TGTGCCAGTAGTATAGGAACCACGAGCGAGCAGTACTTC. This sequence encodes CASSIGTTSEQYF.

V usage is TRBV24-1 and J usage is TRBJ1-2, with 7 nucleotides matching TRBD1. The V gene end was trimmed by 3 bases and the J gene end by 11 bases; junction bases not matched to a gene: 14. Germline V CDR1 and CDR2: KGHDR, SFDVKD. The CDR3 contains 15 residues. CDR3 sequence reads: CATSDQGQEHGFYTF. Here the CDR3 DNA reads TGTGCCACCAGTGATCAAGGACAGGAGCACGGTTTTTACACCTTC.

This chain connects TRBV28 to TRBJ2-7, with D unclear. V was shortened by 7 bases and J by 0 bases, with 10 bases between the two germline ends. The CDR3 loop spans 13 amino acids. The germline V gene has CDR1 MDHEN and CDR2 SYDVKM. The CDR3 spells CASKNPGSYEQYF. As DNA, the CDR3 is TGTGCCAGCAAGAACCCCGGCTCCTACGAGCAGTACTTC.

The rearrangement uses TRBV6-5 and TRBJ1-2; 8 positions agree with TRBD1. Germline V gene data show CDR1 as MNHEY and CDR2 as SVGAGI. There are 15 residues in the CDR3. Trimming removed 2 bases from V and 2 bases from J; junction bases left unmatched: 4. Here the CDR3 DNA reads TGTGCCAGCAGTTACGCCCGACAGGGGAACTATGGCTACACCTTC. Protein: CASSYARQGNYGYTF.

The table lists this clone with a few counts. The V and J genes are TRBV25-1 and TRBJ2-1; 7 bases align to TRBD1. The V gene end was trimmed by 4 bases and the J gene end by 5 bases; junction bases not matched to a gene: 8. Germline V gene data show CDR1 as MGHDK and CDR2 as SYGVNS. The CDR3 has 15 residues. The chain's CDR3 is CASSAVNRGDNEQFF. The CDR3 nucleotides are TGTGCCAGCAGTGCGGTAAACAGGGGTGACAATGAGCAGTTCTTC.

The rearrangement joins TRBV6-5 to TRBJ2-5, with a possible D match to TRBD2 (6 bases). The V end was cut by 6 bases, the J end by 6 bases, with 20 bases between. The CDR3 runs to 15 residues. Germline-derived CDR1 and CDR2 are MNHEY and SVGAGI. The chain's CDR3 is CASRIGTYGDKTQYF. Here the CDR3 DNA reads TGTGCCAGCAGGATTGGGACTTACGGTGATAAGACCCAGTACTTC.

The V call is TRBV7-2, the J call TRBJ1-5; 10 bases are shared with TRBD1. V lost 4 bases to trimming and J lost 7 bases; unmatched junction nucleotides: 4. This CDR3 has 14 residues. CDR1 is SGHTA, CDR2 FQGNSA, per germline. DNA for the CDR3: TGTGCCAGCAGCTCGACAGGGGGCATCCAGCCCCAGCATTTT. It yields the protein CASSSTGGIQPQHF.

J is TRBJ1-2 and V is TRBV19; the D gene is possibly TRBD1 (6 bases). Germline V gene data show CDR1 as LNHDA and CDR2 as SQIVND (reference sequence). This CDR3 has 15 amino acids. Trimming stripped 5 bases from V and 2 bases from J, with 15 bases between. CDR3 coding DNA: TGTGCCAGTAGTGAACAGGGTTGGACGAACTATGGCTACACCTTC. Protein sequence: CASSEQGWTNYGYTF.

The chain has TRBV19 and TRBJ1-4; 7 positions agree with TRBD1. Germline CDR1 reads LNHDA; CDR2 reads SQIVND (reference sequence). After removal of 8 bases from V and 8 bases from J, the junction contained 11 bases not matched to a gene. The CDR3 sequence is 14 residues long. CDR3 loop: CASRKQGLGEKLFF. The CDR3 nucleotides are TGTGCCAGTCGGAAACAGGGGCTAGGGGAAAAACTGTTTTTT. The variable domain in full, with the rest retrieved from reference TRBV19 and TRBJ1-4, is DGGITQSPKYLFRKEGQNVTLSCEQNLNHDAMYWYRQDPGQGLRLIYYSQIVNDFQKGDIAEGYSVSREKKESFPLTVTSAQKNPTAFYLCASRKQGLGEKLFFGSGTQLSVL.

This chain connects TRBV4-1 to TRBJ1-1, with D possibly TRBD1 on 5 matching bases. V was trimmed by 4 bases and J by 3 bases, leaving 12 bases between them. This CDR3 is 14 amino acids long. Germline lookup yields CDR1 MGHRA and CDR2 YSYEKL. For the CDR3, the DNA is TGCGCCAGCAGCCCACAGTTAGGGGACACTGAAGCTTTCTTT. This gives the protein CASSPQLGDTEAFF.

This rearrangement joins TRBV5-1 to TRBJ2-3; 13 bases line up with TRBD2. This CDR3 is built from 18 residues. With V trimmed by 3 bases and J by 0 bases, 7 bases remained unmatched. The germline gives CDR1 SGHRS, CDR2 YFSETQ. The CDR3 sequence is CASSSGTSGTVSTDTQYF. The CDR3 bases are TGCGCCAGCAGCTCCGGGACTAGCGGGACCGTAAGCACAGATACGCAGTATTTT. Together with reference TRBV5-1 and TRBJ2-3, the CDR3 gives the full variable domain: KAGVTQTPRYLIKTRGQQVTLSCSPISGHRSVSWYQQTPGQGLQFLFEYFSETQRNKGNFPGRFSGRQFSNSRSEMNVSTLELGDSALYLCASSSGTSGTVSTDTQYFGPGTRLTVL.

The V and J genes are TRBV6-5 and TRBJ2-2, with 10 positions matching TRBD1. The ends lost 11 bases at V and 3 bases at J; junction bases unmatched: 6. The germline gives CDR1 MNHEY, CDR2 SVGAGI. The CDR3 extends over 14 amino acids. Here the CDR3 DNA reads TGTGCCGCCAGGGGGACAGGGGACACCGGGGAGCTGTTTTTT. Translated, it gives CAARGTGDTGELFF.

The chain is built from TRBV9 and TRBJ2-3; 10 bases align to TRBD2. The CDR3 is 16 residues long. CDR1 is SGDLS, CDR2 YYNGEE, per germline. The junction had 7 bases not matched to a gene; V was cut back by 3 bases and J by 3 bases. The CDR3 region is CASSASGGAGTDTQYF. CDR3 coding DNA: TGTGCCAGCAGCGCCAGCGGGGGGGCGGGTACAGATACGCAGTATTTT.

The V gene is TRBV5-1, the J gene TRBJ2-3; D possibly corresponds to TRBD2 (7 bases). The V gene's germline CDR1 is SGHRS and CDR2 YFSETQ. The CDR3 spans 15 residues. V lost 0 bases to trimming and J lost 5 bases, with 13 bases between them. CDR3 amino acids: CASSLVGGPEDTQYF. The CDR3 bases are TGCGCCAGCAGCTTGGTGGGGGGGCCTGAAGATACGCAGTATTTT.

The V gene is TRBV23-1, the J gene TRBJ1-5; 7 positions match TRBD1. TRBV23-1 is classed as an ORF, of uncertain function. Unmatched junction bases numbered 3, after V lost 0 bases and J lost 4 bases. This CDR3 is built from 15 residues. This CDR3 is CASSQSRGLNQPQHF. The CDR3 DNA follows: TGCGCCAGCAGTCAATCAAGGGGGCTGAATCAGCCCCAGCATTTT.

The V call is TRBV28, the J call TRBJ2-2, with a weak D call TRBD1 (5 bases). This CDR3 has 15 amino acids. Germline V lookup: CDR1 MDHEN, CDR2 SYDVKM. The V end was cut by 5 bases, the J end by 0 bases, with 10 bases between. CDR3 nucleotides: TGTGCCAGCAGTCTCAGGGTATCGAACACCGGGGAGCTGTTTTTT. This translates into CASSLRVSNTGELFF.

The chain employs TRBV23-1 and TRBJ2-1, with D possibly TRBD2 on 6 matching bases. TRBV23-1 counts as an open reading frame of uncertain function. The V and J ends lost 3 bases and 4 bases respectively, with 28 bases between them. CDR3 length equals 20 residues. The CDR3 bases are TGCGCCAGCAGTCAGTTAGTCTCCTACAGACCGGGACTTCAATACAATGAGCAGTTCTTC. This codes for CASSQLVSYRPGLQYNEQFF.

The CDR3 loop reads CATSDLGGGNQPQHF. In nucleotides, the CDR3 is TGTGCCACCAGTGATCTCGGGGGGGGGAATCAGCCCCAGCATTTT. The rearrangement joins TRBV24-1 to TRBJ1-5, with a possible D match to TRBD1 (5 bases). The length of the CDR3 is 15 residues. Germline-derived CDR1 and CDR2 are KGHDR and SFDVKD. The V end lost 3 bases, the J end lost 4 bases, and 12 bases lay between the germline ends.

This chain links TRBV9 with TRBJ2-5; D is undetermined. Germline V gene sequence: CDR1 SGDLS, CDR2 YYNGEE. The CDR3 consists of 13 residues. V lost 4 bases to trimming and J lost 5 bases, with 12 bases between them. The CDR3 reads CASSLQDFETQYF. CDR3 DNA: TGTGCCAGCAGCCTTCAGGATTTTGAGACCCAGTACTTC.

The V and J genes are TRBV6-5 and TRBJ1-1; D perhaps matches TRBD1 (5 bases). V shed 5 bases and J shed 4 bases, with 14 bases lying between them. This CDR3 region has 14 residues. Germline loops: CDR1 MNHEY, CDR2 SVGAGI. For the CDR3, the DNA is TGTGCCAGCAGTCACAGGACTAGGGGCACTGAAGCTTTCTTT. It translates to CASSHRTRGTEAFF.

The rearrangement joins TRBV9 to TRBJ1-1; the D is unclear. V was trimmed by 3 bases and J by 2 bases, leaving 8 bases between them. The CDR3 is 13 amino acids. Germline values: CDR1 SGDLS, CDR2 YYNGEE. DNA for the CDR3: TGTGCCAGCAGCGCCGGACTTAACACTGAAGCTTTCTTT. It codes for CASSAGLNTEAFF.

The chain is built from TRBV19 and TRBJ2-2, with D hard to call. Trimming removed 3 bases at V and 0 bases at J, with 8 bases between. Germline V CDR1 and CDR2: LNHDA, SQIVND (reference sequence). CDR3 length: 15 residues. CDR3 loop: CASSIQVPNTGELFF. The CDR3 nucleotides are TGTGCCAGTAGTATCCAGGTCCCGAACACCGGGGAGCTGTTTTTT.

V is TRBV29-1 and J is TRBJ2-3, with 7 positions matching TRBD2. After removal of 2 bases from V and 3 bases from J, the junction contained 11 bases not matched to a gene. This CDR3 spans 16 amino acids. The germline V gene encodes CDR1 SQVTM and CDR2 ANQGSEA. The CDR3 DNA reads TGCAGCGTTGAAAGGCGACTAGCTGTGGGGACAGATACGCAGTATTTT. It yields the protein CSVERRLAVGTDTQYF.